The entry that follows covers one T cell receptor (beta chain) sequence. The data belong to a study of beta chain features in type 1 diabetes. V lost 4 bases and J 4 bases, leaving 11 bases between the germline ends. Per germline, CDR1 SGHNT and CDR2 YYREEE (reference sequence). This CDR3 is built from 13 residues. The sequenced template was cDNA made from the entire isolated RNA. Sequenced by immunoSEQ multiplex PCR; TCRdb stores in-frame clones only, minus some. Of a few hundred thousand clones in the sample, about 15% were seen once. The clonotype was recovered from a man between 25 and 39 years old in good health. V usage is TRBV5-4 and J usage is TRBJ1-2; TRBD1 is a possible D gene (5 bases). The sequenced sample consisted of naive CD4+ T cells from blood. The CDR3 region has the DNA TGTGCCAGCAGCGCTACAGGCTTCTATGGCTACACCTTC. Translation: CASSATGFYGYTF.